The 6 T cell receptor beta chains in this list originate from one sample, sequenced in a study of blood T cell repertoires in COVID-19. The data were produced by immunoSEQ multiplex PCR, yet TCRdb's version contains in-frame clones alone and is incomplete. This table holds around 120,000 clones, around 90% found once. The sample comprised peripheral blood. These receptors originate from a woman between 55 and 75 years old with COVID-19, enrolled during active disease.

CDR3 nucleotide sequence: TGTGCCAGCAGTCCCGGACAGGACTATGGCTACACCTTC. Residues: CASSPGQDYGYTF. This rearrangement joins TRBV7-3 to TRBJ1-2; the match to TRBD1 covers 7 bases. The germline V gene has CDR1 SGHTA and CDR2 FQGTGA. This CDR3 spans 13 amino acids. V lost 6 bases to trimming and J lost 3 bases; unmatched junction nucleotides: 4.

The chain combines TRBV11-2 with TRBJ2-7; possible D gene TRBD1, 6 bases. Trimming cost V 7 bases and J 0 bases, with 16 bases left between them. This CDR3 has 15 amino acids. The germline V gene has CDR1 SGHAT and CDR2 FQNNGV. This CDR3 reads CASTGTPPSSYEQYF. CDR3 DNA sequence: TGTGCCAGCACCGGGACACCCCCGAGCTCCTACGAGCAGTACTTC. The whole variable domain, filled in from reference TRBV11-2 and TRBJ2-7, reads EAGVAQSPRYKIIEKRQSVAFWCNPISGHATLYWYQQILGQGPKLLIQFQNNGVVDDSQLPKDRFSAERLKGVDSTLKIQPAKLEDSAVYLCASTGTPPSSYEQYFGPGTRLTVT.

The V call is TRBV5-1, the J call TRBJ1-6, with TRBD1 matching 10 bases. CDR1 SGHRS and CDR2 YFSETQ come from the germline V gene. The trim removed 1 base at V and 9 bases at J, leaving 4 bases unmatched. The CDR3 is made up of 15 amino acids. This chain's CDR3 is CASSLRTGGASPLHF. Here the CDR3 DNA reads TGCGCCAGCAGCTTGAGGACAGGGGGTGCTTCACCCCTCCACTTT.

The J gene is TRBJ2-5, the V gene TRBV2; TRBD2 matches 13 bases. Per the germline V gene, CDR1 is SNHLY and CDR2 is FYNNEI. V shed 3 bases and J 1 base; nucleotides not matched to a gene: 8. The length of the CDR3 is 18 residues. The CDR3 reads CASSEGLAGPSLQETQYF. Written as DNA, the CDR3 is TGTGCCAGCAGTGAGGGACTAGCGGGGCCAAGCCTCCAAGAGACCCAGTACTTC.

The chain combines TRBV18 with TRBJ1-4, with D unresolved. V lost 0 bases to trimming and J lost 7 bases, with 12 bases between them. The V gene's germline CDR1 is KGHSH and CDR2 LQKENI. This CDR3 comprises 15 residues. CDR3 protein: CASSPPGAAGEKLFF. As DNA, the CDR3 is TGTGCCAGCTCACCACCGGGTGCGGCGGGTGAAAAACTGTTTTTT.

The V and J genes are TRBV11-3 and TRBJ2-1, with D possibly matching TRBD1 (6 bases). The germline gives CDR1 SGHNT, CDR2 YENEEA. V gave up 0 bases and J gave up 3 bases, with 9 bases separating them. The CDR3 consists of 15 residues. The CDR3 protein is CASSLEDSHYNEQFF. The CDR3 DNA is TGTGCCAGCAGCTTAGAGGACAGTCACTACAATGAGCAGTTCTTC.